A single T cell receptor (beta chain) is shown here with its context. Clones were read by immunoSEQ multiplex PCR, and TCRdb kept only the in-frame ones, dropping some. The sample records about 160,000 clones, about 94% being singletons. These data come from a study of control samples from healthy donors and cancer patients. The germline V gene has CDR1 MGHRA and CDR2 YSYEKL. V lost 4 bases, J lost 4 bases, and 3 bases stayed unmatched. The CDR3 covers 16 residues. This receptor was identified in a man between 60 and 70 years old with colorectal cancer. The rearrangement joins TRBV4-1 to TRBJ2-5, with 16 bases identical to TRBD2. Sequenced material: PBMCs. CDR3 loop: CASSLGTSGGGETQYF. The CDR3 DNA reads TGCGCCAGCAGCCTCGGGACTAGCGGGGGGGGAGAGACCCAGTACTTC.